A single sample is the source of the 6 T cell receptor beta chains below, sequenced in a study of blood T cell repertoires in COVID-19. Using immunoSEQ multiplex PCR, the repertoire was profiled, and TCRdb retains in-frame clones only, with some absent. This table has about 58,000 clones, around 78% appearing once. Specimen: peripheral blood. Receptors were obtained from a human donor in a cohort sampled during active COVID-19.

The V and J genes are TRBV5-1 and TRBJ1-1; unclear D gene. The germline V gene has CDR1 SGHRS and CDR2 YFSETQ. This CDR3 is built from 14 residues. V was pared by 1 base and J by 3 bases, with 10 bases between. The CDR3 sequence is CASSLTQIYTEAFF. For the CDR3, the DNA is TGCGCCAGCAGCTTGACACAGATATACACTGAAGCTTTCTTT.

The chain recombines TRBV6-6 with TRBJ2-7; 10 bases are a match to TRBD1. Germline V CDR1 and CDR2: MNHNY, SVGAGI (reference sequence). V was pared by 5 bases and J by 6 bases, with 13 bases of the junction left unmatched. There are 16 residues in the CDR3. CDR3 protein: CASSPRRDRGRGEQYF. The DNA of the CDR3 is TGTGCCAGCAGTCCACGTCGGGACAGGGGCCGGGGCGAGCAGTACTTC.

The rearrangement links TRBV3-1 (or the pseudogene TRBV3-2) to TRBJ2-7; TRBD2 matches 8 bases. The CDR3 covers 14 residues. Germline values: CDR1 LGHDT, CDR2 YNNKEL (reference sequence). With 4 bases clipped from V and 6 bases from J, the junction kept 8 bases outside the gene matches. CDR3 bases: TGTGCCAGCAGCCTTGAGGGACTAGTGGGCGAGCAGTACTTC. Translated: CASSLEGLVGEQYF.

The CDR3 bases are TGTGCCAGCCGAGGACAGGGCGAGCAGTACTTC. Amino acid sequence: CASRGQGEQYF. The chain joins TRBV5-6 to TRBJ2-7, with 8 nucleotides matching TRBD1. V lost 7 bases and J lost 6; bases outside the gene matches: 3. Germline CDR1 reads SGHDT; CDR2 reads YYEEEE. This CDR3 contains 11 residues.

CDR3 DNA: TGTGCCAGCTCACCAAGGGAAGCGGTGTCGGGCTACACCTTC. This codes for CASSPREAVSGYTF. The rearrangement uses TRBV18 and TRBJ1-2; D not resolved. Trimming took off 2 bases at V and 8 bases at J, with 15 bases between the two ends. The CDR3 consists of 14 residues. The germline gives CDR1 KGHSH, CDR2 LQKENI.

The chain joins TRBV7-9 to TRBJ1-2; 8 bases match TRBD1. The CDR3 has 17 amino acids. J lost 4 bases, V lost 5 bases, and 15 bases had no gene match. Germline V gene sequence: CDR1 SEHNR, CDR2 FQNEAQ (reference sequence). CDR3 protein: CASSPDGQGRRSYGYTF. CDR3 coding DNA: TGTGCCAGCAGCCCAGACGGACAGGGAAGGAGGAGCTATGGCTACACCTTC.